The rows below give T cell receptor beta chains drawn from one sample of a study of shared clonotypes between healthy human individuals. TCRdb keeps only in-frame clones here, not all; method: immunoSEQ multiplex PCR. Among just over 2,000,000 clones listed, 85% to 95% were seen once. The specimen was naive CD4+ T cells sorted from blood. Source of these receptors: a man between 18 and 29 years old in good health. The CDR3 runs from the conserved cysteine through the conserved F or W. The D gene is left open where the match is weak. Clone size appears in some rows only: once, few, many, or a class for an expanded clone.

NA,NA,TRBV5-4,TRBJ1-2,TGTGCCAGCAGCTTTGACAGTGGCTACACCTTC,CASSFDSGYTF
NA,NA,TRBV28,TRBJ2-7,TGTGCCAGCAGTTTGGGGGGACTTTCCTACGAGCAGTACTTC,CASSLGGLSYEQYF
NA,NA,TRBV11-1,TRBJ2-3,TGTGCCAGCAGCTTAGGATCCAGCTTCGATACGCAGTATTTT,CASSLGSSFDTQYF
NA,NA,TRBV6-1,TRBJ1-1,TGTGCCAGCAGTGAAGAATTCGGAGGGGGTACCTACACTGAAGCTTTCTTT,CASSEEFGGGTYTEAFF
NA,TRBD1,TRBV30,TRBJ1-6,TGTGCCTGGGAGACAGGGTCATTTAGCTATAATTCACCCCTCCACTTT,CAWETGSFSYNSPLHF
NA,TRBD1,TRBV28,TRBJ1-1,TGTGCCACCCAACAGGGGGGGGTTCGCACTGAAGCTTTCTTT,CATQQGGVRTEAFF
NA,NA,TRBV7-2,TRBJ1-1,TGTGCCAGCAGCTCCCAGGGGATCGGGAACACTGAAGCTTTCTTT,CASSSQGIGNTEAFF
NA,TRBD2,TRBV5-6,TRBJ2-3,TGTGCCAGCAGTCGACTAGCGGAATATAGCACAGATACGCAGTATTTT,CASSRLAEYSTDTQYF
once,NA,TRBV4-3,TRBJ1-2,TGCGCCAGCAGCCAAGATCTTGGGGATAACTATGGCTACACCTTC,CASSQDLGDNYGYTF
once,NA,TRBV2,TRBJ1-5,TGTGCCAGCTCGTGGGGGGGTCGGGATCAGCCCCAGCATTTT,CASSWGGRDQPQHF
NA,NA,TRBV10-3,TRBJ1-1,TGTGCCATCAGGAATTCAGAAGTAACTGAAGCTTTCTTT,CAIRNSEVTEAFF
NA,NA,TRBV20-1,TRBJ1-2,TGCAGTGCCGGGGCTGATGGCTACACCTTC,CSAGADGYTF
NA,TRBD1,TRBV4-1,TRBJ1-2,TGCGCCAGCAGCCAAGGGGTGGGACAGCACTATGGCTACACCTTC,CASSQGVGQHYGYTF
NA,TRBD1,TRBV4-1,TRBJ1-4,TGCGCCAGCAGCCAAGTCGGGGGACAGGGGAATGAAAAACTGTTTTTT,CASSQVGGQGNEKLFF
NA,NA,TRBV18,TRBJ2-7,TGTGCCAGCTCACCCCCGGACAGACTTTACGAGCAGTACTTC,CASSPPDRLYEQYF
once,NA,TRBV19,TRBJ2-7,TGTGCCAGTAGGAGCTTGGCAACTTCCTACGAGCAGTACTTC,CASRSLATSYEQYF
NA,NA,TRBV7-2,TRBJ1-1,TGTGCCAGCAGCTCCCCTCAGGGGAGCTATAACACTGAAGCTTTCTTT,CASSSPQGSYNTEAFF
once,TRBD1,TRBV5-6,TRBJ1-6,TGTGCCAGCAGCTTCTGGGACAGACCTAATTCACCCCTCCACTTT,CASSFWDRPNSPLHF
once,NA,TRBV18,TRBJ2-5,TGTGCCAGCTCACGTATCATGGCCATGCAAGAGACCCAGTACTTC,CASSRIMAMQETQYF
NA,NA,TRBV5-1,TRBJ2-3,TGCGCCAGCAAAAGGGACATCGATACGCAGTATTTT,CASKRDIDTQYF
once,NA,TRBV30,TRBJ1-5,TGTGCCTGGAGCGGGGCCGGTTTATTCGGTCAGCCCCAGCATTTT,CAWSGAGLFGQPQHF
many,NA,TRBV28,TRBJ1-5,TGTGCCAGCAGTTTACCCTATAGCAATCAGCCCCAGCATTTT,CASSLPYSNQPQHF
once,NA,TRBV4-3,TRBJ2-4,TGCGCCAGCAGCCAAGATAAAGTGCGGAGCGACATTCAGTACTTC,CASSQDKVRSDIQYF
NA,TRBD1,TRBV28,TRBJ2-7,TGTGCCAGCATCCCGGGACAGGTCCCCTACGAGCAGTACTTC,CASIPGQVPYEQYF
NA,NA,TRBV30,TRBJ2-1,TGTGCCTGGAGTGGGGTTGTCAATGAGCAGTTCTTC,CAWSGVVNEQFF
NA,TRBD2,TRBV9,TRBJ2-1,TGTGCCAGCCATATTAGCGGGAGGGCCTCCTACAATGAGCAGTTCTTC,CASHISGRASYNEQFF
NA,NA,TRBV4-1,TRBJ2-3,TGCGCCAGCAGCCGATCCTCTGAGAGCGGGCGCAGCACAGATACGCAGTATTTT,CASSRSSESGRSTDTQYF
NA,NA,TRBV27,TRBJ2-7,TGTGCCAGCAGTTCCGGACCTTCCGAGCAGTACTTC,CASSSGPSEQYF
NA,TRBD2,TRBV9,TRBJ2-2,TGTGCCAGCAGCGTAGGGCTAGCGGGGGCCAACACCGGGGAGCTGTTTTTT,CASSVGLAGANTGELFF
NA,NA,TRBV2,TRBJ2-7,TGTGCCAGCGACAGGCGGCTAGTCGACTACGAGCAGTACTTC,CASDRRLVDYEQYF
NA,NA,TRBV10-3,TRBJ2-3,TGTGCCATCAGTGAATCAGTTCCCGATACGCAGTATTTT,CAISESVPDTQYF
NA,TRBD1,TRBV30,TRBJ1-2,TGTGCCTGGAATCAGGGGGCCCATGGCTACACCTTC,CAWNQGAHGYTF
NA,TRBD1,TRBV19,TRBJ1-4,TGTGCCAGTAGCCGACAGGGGACTCGTGAAAAACTGTTTTTT,CASSRQGTREKLFF
NA,NA,TRBV5-1,TRBJ1-5,TGCGCCAGCAGCTTGGCGCCGGGGGCTCAACCCCAGCATTTT,CASSLAPGAQPQHF
few,NA,TRBV9,TRBJ2-5,TGTGCCAGCAGCGTAGGGGGTCTCCAAGAGACCCAGTACTTC,CASSVGGLQETQYF
NA,TRBD1,TRBV7-9,TRBJ1-3,TGTGCCAGCAGCCTTCAGGGGGTCGGTGGAAACACCATATATTTT,CASSLQGVGGNTIYF
NA,NA,TRBV9,TRBJ2-1,TGTGCCAGCAGCGTAGCAGGTGTCAGCTCCTACAATGAGCAGTTCTTC,CASSVAGVSSYNEQFF
NA,TRBD1,TRBV6-7,TRBJ1-2,TGTGCCAGCAGAAGCATATACTCCCCTTCGGACAGGGGAGGTGAATATGGCTACACCTTC,CASRSIYSPSDRGGEYGYTF
once,NA,TRBV30,TRBJ2-4,TGTGCCTGGAGCGGGGGTCTAGCCAAAAACATTCAGTACTTC,CAWSGGLAKNIQYF
NA,TRBD2,TRBV6-6,TRBJ2-1,TGTGCCAGCAGTTACTCGAGTCTAGCGGGAGTGGCTGAGCAGTTCTTC,CASSYSSLAGVAEQFF
NA,TRBD1,TRBV4-3,TRBJ2-1,TGCGCCAGCAGCCAAGGAACAGGGGGCTCCATCAGCCGGGTTTCCTACAATGAGCAGTTCTTC,CASSQGTGGSISRVSYNEQFF
NA,NA,TRBV19,TRBJ1-5,TGTGCCAGTAGTCTACGGACAGCAACCTCCTTAGGCGGCAATCAGCCCCAGCATTTT,CASSLRTATSLGGNQPQHF
few,TRBD2,TRBV7-9,TRBJ2-2,TGTGCCAGCAGCTTAGCGCCTAGCGGGGGCCGGAACACCGGGGAGCTGTTTTTT,CASSLAPSGGRNTGELFF
NA,NA,TRBV18,TRBJ1-5,TGTGCCAGCTCACACCGGGAGGACAATCAGCCCCAGCATTTT,CASSHREDNQPQHF
NA,NA,TRBV18,TRBJ1-1,TGTGCCAGCTCTAGGGGAGGTGGCACTGAAGCTTTCTTT,CASSRGGGTEAFF
NA,NA,TRBV28,TRBJ2-7,TGTGCCAGCAGTTTAAGGGGAGCCGAGCAGTACTTC,CASSLRGAEQYF
once,TRBD2,TRBV9,TRBJ2-3,TGTGCCAGCAGCTCGGGACTAGCGGGGGTGATCACAGATACGCAGTATTTT,CASSSGLAGVITDTQYF
NA,NA,TRBV7-2,TRBJ2-7,TGTGCCAGCAGCTTAGTTGGTAGCGCTGCCTACGAGCAGTACTTC,CASSLVGSAAYEQYF
NA,NA,TRBV13,TRBJ2-7,TGTGCCAGCAGCCAGACATGGCGCGAGCAGTACTTC,CASSQTWREQYF
NA,NA,TRBV5-1,TRBJ2-1,TGCGCCAGCAGTTTGGTGACTAGTTTAAACTACAATGAGCAGTTCTTC,CASSLVTSLNYNEQFF
NA,NA,TRBV5-1,TRBJ2-3,TGCGCCAGCAGCTCTTGGACTTTCACAGATACGCAGTATTTT,CASSSWTFTDTQYF
NA,NA,TRBV7-2,TRBJ1-5,TGTGCCAGCAGCTCCAAGGCGGGACACCTCAATCAGCCCCAGCATTTT,CASSSKAGHLNQPQHF
once,NA,TRBV10-3,TRBJ2-7,TGTGCCATCAGTGAATCAGGGACCAACTCCTACGAGCAGTACTTC,CAISESGTNSYEQYF